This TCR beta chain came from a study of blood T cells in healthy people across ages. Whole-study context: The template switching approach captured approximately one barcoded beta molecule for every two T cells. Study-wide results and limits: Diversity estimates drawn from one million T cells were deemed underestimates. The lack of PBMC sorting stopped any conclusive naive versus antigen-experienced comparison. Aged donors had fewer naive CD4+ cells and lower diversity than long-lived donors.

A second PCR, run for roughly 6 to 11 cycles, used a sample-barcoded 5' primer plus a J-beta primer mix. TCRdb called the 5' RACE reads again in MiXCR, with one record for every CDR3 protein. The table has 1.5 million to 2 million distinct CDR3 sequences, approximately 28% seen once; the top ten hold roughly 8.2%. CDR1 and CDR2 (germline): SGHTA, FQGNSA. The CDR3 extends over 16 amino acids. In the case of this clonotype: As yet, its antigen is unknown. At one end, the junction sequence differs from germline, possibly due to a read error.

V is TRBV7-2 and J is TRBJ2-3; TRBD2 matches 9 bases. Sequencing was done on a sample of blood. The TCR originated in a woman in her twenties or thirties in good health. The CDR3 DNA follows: TGTGCTAGCAGCTTAGGGGGCGGGAGGGCGAGAGATACGCAGTATTTT. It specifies CASSLGGGRARDTQYF.